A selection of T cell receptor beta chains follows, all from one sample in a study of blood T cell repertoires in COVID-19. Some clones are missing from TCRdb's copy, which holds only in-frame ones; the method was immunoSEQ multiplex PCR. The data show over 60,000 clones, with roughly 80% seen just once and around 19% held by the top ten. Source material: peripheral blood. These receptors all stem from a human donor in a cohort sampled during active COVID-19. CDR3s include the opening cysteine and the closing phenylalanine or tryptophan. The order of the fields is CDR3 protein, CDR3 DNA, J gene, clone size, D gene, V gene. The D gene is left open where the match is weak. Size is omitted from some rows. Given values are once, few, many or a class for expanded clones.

CASSLTTGYSGELFF,TGCGCCAGCAGCTTGACTACCGGGTATTCCGGGGAGCTGTTTTTT,TRBJ2-2,once,.,TRBV5-1
CASSPQVGNTEAFF,TGCGCCAGCAGCCCGCAGGTGGGGAACACTGAAGCTTTCTTT,TRBJ1-1,.,.,TRBV5-1
CASRPSSYNEQFF,TGTGCCAGCAGACCGAGCTCCTACAATGAGCAGTTCTTC,TRBJ2-1,.,.,TRBV2
CASSEPGQGYGYTF,TGTGCCAGCAGTGAGCCGGGACAGGGTTACGGCTACACCTTC,TRBJ1-2,.,TRBD1,TRBV6-1
CASSLGTYEQYF,TGTGCCAGCAGCCTCGGGACCTACGAGCAGTACTTC,TRBJ2-7,few,.,TRBV5-6
CASSQEYRAYSSYNEQFF,TGCGCCAGCAGCCAAGAATACAGGGCCTACAGCTCCTACAATGAGCAGTTCTTC,TRBJ2-1,.,.,TRBV4-3
CASREGTGHGYTF,TGTGCCAGTAGGGAGGGGACAGGACACGGCTACACCTTC,TRBJ1-2,.,TRBD1,TRBV19
CASSPMSSAGGPGETQYF,TGCGCCAGCAGCCCTATGAGTTCAGCGGGGGGGCCAGGGGAGACCCAGTACTTC,TRBJ2-5,.,TRBD2,TRBV5-1
CASSLAGETGNTIYF,TGTGCCAGCAGCTTAGCGGGAGAAACTGGAAACACCATATATTTT,TRBJ1-3,.,.,TRBV7-8
CASSQDRGLGAFF,TGCGCCAGCAGCCAGGACAGGGGCCTCGGAGCTTTCTTT,TRBJ1-1,.,TRBD1,TRBV4-1
CASSLTLRTEAFF,TGTGCCAGCAGCTTAACGTTGCGCACTGAAGCTTTCTTT,TRBJ1-1,.,.,TRBV7-3
CASSFRQDSYEQYF,TGCGCCAGCAGCTTCCGGCAGGACTCCTACGAGCAGTACTTC,TRBJ2-7,.,.,TRBV5-1
CASSLDFTGATEAFF,TGTGCCAGCAGCTTAGACTTCACAGGGGCGACTGAAGCTTTCTTT,TRBJ1-1,.,TRBD1,TRBV7-9
CASSVEGGVLHTEAFF,TGTGCCAGCAGCGTAGAGGGCGGGGTCTTGCACACTGAAGCTTTCTTT,TRBJ1-1,.,.,TRBV9
CASSGGGWRDEQYF,TGTGCCAGCAGCGGAGGGGGCTGGCGTGACGAGCAGTACTTC,TRBJ2-7,.,TRBD1,TRBV9
CASSFRGANEQYF,TGTGCCAGCAGCTTCCGGGGGGCCAACGAGCAGTACTTC,TRBJ2-7,.,.,TRBV11-1
CASSPGNTEAFF,TGTGCCAGCAGCCCAGGAAACACTGAAGCTTTCTTT,TRBJ1-1,.,.,TRBV3-1/TRBV3-2
CASSQDSATDTQYF,TGTGCCAGCAGCCAGGACAGTGCCACAGATACGCAGTATTTT,TRBJ2-3,.,.,TRBV7-9
CASSQTDSDRVFYEQYF,TGCGCCAGCTCTCAGACCGACTCAGACAGGGTTTTCTACGAGCAGTACTTC,TRBJ2-7,.,TRBD1,TRBV23-1
CASSLAVAGTEAFF,TGTGCCAGCAGCTTAGCAGTCGCGGGCACTGAAGCTTTCTTT,TRBJ1-1,.,.,TRBV7-8
CSVGGDFYGYTF,TGCAGCGTTGGGGGAGACTTCTATGGCTACACCTTC,TRBJ1-2,.,.,TRBV29-1
CASSPNPGGGRTDTQYF,TGCGCCAGCAGCCCCAACCCCGGGGGAGGACGCACAGATACGCAGTATTTT,TRBJ2-3,.,.,TRBV5-1
CASRSRRMQFF,TGTGCCAGCAGGTCAAGGAGGATGCAGTTCTTC,TRBJ2-1,.,.,TRBV27
CASSVSGTVGEQYF,TGTGCCAGCAGCGTATCAGGGACAGTTGGCGAGCAGTACTTC,TRBJ2-7,.,TRBD1,TRBV9
CAWSPGGASYGYTF,TGTGCCTGGAGCCCGGGGGGAGCTAGCTATGGCTACACCTTC,TRBJ1-2,.,.,TRBV30
CAISESLTTNYGYTF,TGTGCCATCAGTGAGTCTTTAACAACTAACTATGGCTACACCTTC,TRBJ1-2,few,.,TRBV10-3
CASSRPGGSATNEKLFF,TGTGCCAGCAGCCGCCCCGGGGGGAGTGCAACTAATGAAAAACTGTTTTTT,TRBJ1-4,.,.,TRBV14
CASSFGPNEQFF,TGTGCCAGCAGCTTTGGCCCCAATGAGCAGTTCTTC,TRBJ2-1,.,.,TRBV3-1/TRBV3-2
CSVGRTDQETQYF,TGCAGCGTTGGTCGGACAGACCAAGAGACCCAGTACTTC,TRBJ2-5,.,.,TRBV29-1
CATGTASTDTQYF,TGTGCCACCGGGACAGCTAGCACAGATACGCAGTATTTT,TRBJ2-3,.,TRBD1,TRBV15
CAWSGGGEQYF,TGTGCCTGGTCCGGGGGAGGGGAGCAGTACTTC,TRBJ2-7,few,TRBD2,TRBV30
CASSLWDRLGEQYF,TGTGCCAGCAGTTTATGGGACAGGTTGGGCGAGCAGTACTTC,TRBJ2-7,once,TRBD1,TRBV27
CASRLGLANTIYF,TGTGCCAGCCGCCTTGGATTAGCAAACACCATATATTTT,TRBJ1-3,.,.,TRBV2
CASSLQGIILEAFF,TGTGCCAGCAGCTTGCAGGGGATTATACTTGAAGCTTTCTTT,TRBJ1-1,.,.,TRBV5-5
CASSRRGLNYGYTF,TGTGCCAGTAGTAGGCGGGGACTCAACTATGGCTACACCTTC,TRBJ1-2,.,.,TRBV19
CASSVGAPTDTQYF,TGTGCCAGCAGTGTGGGGGCTCCGACAGATACGCAGTATTTT,TRBJ2-3,.,.,TRBV2